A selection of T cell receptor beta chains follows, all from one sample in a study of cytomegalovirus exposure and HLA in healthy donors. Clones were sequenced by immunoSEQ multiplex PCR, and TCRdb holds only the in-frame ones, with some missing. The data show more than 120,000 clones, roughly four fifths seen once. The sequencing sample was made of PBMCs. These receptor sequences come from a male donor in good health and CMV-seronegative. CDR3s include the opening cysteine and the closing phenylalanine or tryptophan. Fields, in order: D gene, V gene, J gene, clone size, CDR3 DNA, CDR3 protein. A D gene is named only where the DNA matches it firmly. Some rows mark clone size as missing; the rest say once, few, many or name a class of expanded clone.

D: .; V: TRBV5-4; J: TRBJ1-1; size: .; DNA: TGTGCCAGCAGCGACACCGGGACACCGAACACTGAAGCTTTCTTT; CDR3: CASSDTGTPNTEAFF
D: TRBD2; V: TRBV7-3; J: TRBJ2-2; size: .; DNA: TGTGCCAGCAGCGCCCAACTAGCGGGAGTAGTCACCGGGGAGCTGTTTTTT; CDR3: CASSAQLAGVVTGELFF
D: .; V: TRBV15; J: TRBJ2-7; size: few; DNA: TGTGCCACCAGCAGACCCGGGAGACGCTACGAGCAGTACTTC; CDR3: CATSRPGRRYEQYF
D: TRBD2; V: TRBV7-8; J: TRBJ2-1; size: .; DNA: TGTGCCAGCAGCTTAGGGTTGGGACTAGCGGAGCCTTACAATGAGCAGTTCTTC; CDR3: CASSLGLGLAEPYNEQFF
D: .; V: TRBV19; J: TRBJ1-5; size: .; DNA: TGTGCCAGTAGTCCCCAGGGTGCGCAGCCCCAGCATTTT; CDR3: CASSPQGAQPQHF
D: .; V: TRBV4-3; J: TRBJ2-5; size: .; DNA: TGCGCCAGCAGCCCGCGCCTCCAAGAGACCCAGTACTTC; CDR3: CASSPRLQETQYF
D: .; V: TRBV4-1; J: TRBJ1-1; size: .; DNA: TGCGCCAGCAGCCTGACAGAAGGTACGTACACTGAAGCTTTCTTT; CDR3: CASSLTEGTYTEAFF
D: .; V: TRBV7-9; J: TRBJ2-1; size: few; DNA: TGTGCCAGCAGTTCGCGGGACGTCCCCTCCTACAATGAGCAGTTCTTC; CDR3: CASSSRDVPSYNEQFF
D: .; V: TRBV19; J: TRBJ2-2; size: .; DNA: TGTGCCAGTAGTATTCCCCTGGGGGCGGGAGCATCGGGGGAGCTGTTTTTT; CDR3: CASSIPLGAGASGELFF
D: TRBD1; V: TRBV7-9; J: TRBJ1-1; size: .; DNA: TGTGCCAGCAGCCCAGCGTCGGGACAGGCATGTCGAGCTTTCTTT; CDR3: CASSPASGQACRAFF
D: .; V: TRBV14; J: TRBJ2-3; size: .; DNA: TGTGCCAGCAGCCAAGATGGAGTCGGGGAAGGCACAGATACGCAGTATTTT; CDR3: CASSQDGVGEGTDTQYF
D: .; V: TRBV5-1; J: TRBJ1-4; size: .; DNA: TGCGCCAGCAGCTTGGGTGACCTAAGACAGGTCGGTGAAAAACTGTTTTTT; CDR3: CASSLGDLRQVGEKLFF
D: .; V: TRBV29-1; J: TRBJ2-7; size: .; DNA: TGCAGCGTTGAATTTCGGCAGGGTACGGACTACGAGCAGTACTTC; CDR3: CSVEFRQGTDYEQYF
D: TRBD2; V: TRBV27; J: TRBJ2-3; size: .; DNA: TGTGCCAGCAGCTCCCGGGAGGTCCTGGGCACAGATACGCAGTATTTT; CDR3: CASSSREVLGTDTQYF
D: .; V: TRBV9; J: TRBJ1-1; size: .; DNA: TGTGCCAGCAGCGTAGGTGAGGGGAGGACTGAAGCTTTCTTT; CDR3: CASSVGEGRTEAFF
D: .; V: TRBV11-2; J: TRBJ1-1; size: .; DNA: TGTGCCAGCAGCTCGAGATCTGGGAACACTGAAGCTTTCTTT; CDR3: CASSSRSGNTEAFF
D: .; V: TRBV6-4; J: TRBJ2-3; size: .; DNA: TGTGCCAGCAGTGACAATGGAGCAGATACGCAGTATTTT; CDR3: CASSDNGADTQYF
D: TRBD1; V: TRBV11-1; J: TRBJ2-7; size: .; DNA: TGTGCCAGCAGCTTAGGGGACAGGGGCTACGAGCAGTACTTC; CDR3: CASSLGDRGYEQYF
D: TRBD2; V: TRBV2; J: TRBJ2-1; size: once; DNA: TGTGCCAGCAATTCTCCGGGACTAAGCTCCTACAATGAGCAGTTCTTC; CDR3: CASNSPGLSSYNEQFF
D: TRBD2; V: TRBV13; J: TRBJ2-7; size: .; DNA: TGTGCCAGCAGCGGTGGACTAGCGGGAGTCGAGCAGTACTTC; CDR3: CASSGGLAGVEQYF
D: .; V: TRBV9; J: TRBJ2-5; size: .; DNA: TGTGCCAGCAGCGTTACAGGGACGGAGACCCAGTACTTC; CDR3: CASSVTGTETQYF
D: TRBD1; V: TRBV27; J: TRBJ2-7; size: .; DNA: TGTGCCAGCAGTCCCGGGACAGGGGGTTACGAGCAGTACTTC; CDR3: CASSPGTGGYEQYF
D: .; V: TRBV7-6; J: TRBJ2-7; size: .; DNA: TGTGCCAGCAGCTTAGCGTCGAGACAGGACTACGAGCAGTACTTC; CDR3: CASSLASRQDYEQYF
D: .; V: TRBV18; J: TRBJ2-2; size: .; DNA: TGTGCCAGCTCACCACTCAGCAGGGGAAACACCGGGGAGCTGTTTTTT; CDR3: CASSPLSRGNTGELFF
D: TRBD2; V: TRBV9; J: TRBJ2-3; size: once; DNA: TGTGCCAGCAGCAGCGGGAGGAACACAGATACGCAGTATTTT; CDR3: CASSSGRNTDTQYF
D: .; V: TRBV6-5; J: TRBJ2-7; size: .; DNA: TGTGCCAGCAGTTACTCGAAACAGGGTGGCTACGAGCAGTACTTC; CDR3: CASSYSKQGGYEQYF
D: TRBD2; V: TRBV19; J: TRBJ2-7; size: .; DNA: TGTGCCAGTAGTATATTAGCGGGAGTTGGTTACGAGCAGTACTTC; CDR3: CASSILAGVGYEQYF
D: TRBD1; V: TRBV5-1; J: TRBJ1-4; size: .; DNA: TGCGCCAGCAGCTTCCAGACAGGGGCCAATGAAAAACTGTTTTTT; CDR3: CASSFQTGANEKLFF
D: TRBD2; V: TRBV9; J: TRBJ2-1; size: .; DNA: TGTGCCAGCAGCGACCGCTCGCGGGGGGGCGTGGGGAATGAGCAGTTCTTC; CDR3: CASSDRSRGGVGNEQFF
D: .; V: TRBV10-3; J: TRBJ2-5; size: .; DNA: TGTGCCATCACCCGCGGGCTCCAAGAGACCCAGTACTTC; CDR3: CAITRGLQETQYF
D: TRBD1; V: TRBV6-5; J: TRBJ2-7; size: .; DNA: TGTGCCAGCAGGCGGGACAGGATCTACGAGCAGTACTTC; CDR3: CASRRDRIYEQYF
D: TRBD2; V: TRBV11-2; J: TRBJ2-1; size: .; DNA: TGTGCCAGCAGCTTAGAGGAGACTAGCGGGACCTCAAGGAGGTTCTTC; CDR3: CASSLEETSGTSRRFF
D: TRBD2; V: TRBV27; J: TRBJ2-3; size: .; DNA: TGTGCCAGCAGTCCAGAACTAGCGAGGACAGATACGCAGTATTTT; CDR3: CASSPELARTDTQYF
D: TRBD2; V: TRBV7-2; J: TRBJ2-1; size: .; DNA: TGTGCCAGCAGCTTGGGACTAATCAATGAGCAGTTCTTC; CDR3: CASSLGLINEQFF
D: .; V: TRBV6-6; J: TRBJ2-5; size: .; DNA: TGTGCCAGCAGTTACTCCGCAGGGTTAAGTAGGGAGACCCAGTACTTC; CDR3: CASSYSAGLSRETQYF